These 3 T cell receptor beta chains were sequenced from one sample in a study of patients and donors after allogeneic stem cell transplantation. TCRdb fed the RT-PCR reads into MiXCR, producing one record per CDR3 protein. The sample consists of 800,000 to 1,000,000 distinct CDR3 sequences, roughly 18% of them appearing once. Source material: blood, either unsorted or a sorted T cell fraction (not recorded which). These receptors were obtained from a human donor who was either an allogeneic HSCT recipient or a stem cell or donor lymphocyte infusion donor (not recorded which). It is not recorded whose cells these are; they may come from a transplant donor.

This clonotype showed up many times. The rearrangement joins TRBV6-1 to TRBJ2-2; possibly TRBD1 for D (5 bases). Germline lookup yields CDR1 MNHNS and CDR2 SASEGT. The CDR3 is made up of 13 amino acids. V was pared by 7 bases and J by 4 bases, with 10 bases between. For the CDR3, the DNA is TGTGCCAGCACCCGCAGGGCCACCGGGGAGCTGTTTTTT. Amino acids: CASTRRATGELFF.

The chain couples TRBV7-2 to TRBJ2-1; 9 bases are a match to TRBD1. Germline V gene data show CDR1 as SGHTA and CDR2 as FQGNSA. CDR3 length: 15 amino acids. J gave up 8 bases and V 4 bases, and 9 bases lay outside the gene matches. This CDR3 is CASSSGDRVIDEQFF. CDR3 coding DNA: TGTGCCAGCAGCTCCGGGGACAGGGTAATAGATGAGCAGTTCTTC.

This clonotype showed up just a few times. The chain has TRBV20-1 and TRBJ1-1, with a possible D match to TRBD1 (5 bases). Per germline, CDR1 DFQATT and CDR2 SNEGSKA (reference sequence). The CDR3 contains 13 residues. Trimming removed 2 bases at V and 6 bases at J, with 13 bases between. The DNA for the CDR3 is TGCAGTGCTAGACAGGGCTTGAGGGCTGAAGCTTTCTTT. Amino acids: CSARQGLRAEAFF.